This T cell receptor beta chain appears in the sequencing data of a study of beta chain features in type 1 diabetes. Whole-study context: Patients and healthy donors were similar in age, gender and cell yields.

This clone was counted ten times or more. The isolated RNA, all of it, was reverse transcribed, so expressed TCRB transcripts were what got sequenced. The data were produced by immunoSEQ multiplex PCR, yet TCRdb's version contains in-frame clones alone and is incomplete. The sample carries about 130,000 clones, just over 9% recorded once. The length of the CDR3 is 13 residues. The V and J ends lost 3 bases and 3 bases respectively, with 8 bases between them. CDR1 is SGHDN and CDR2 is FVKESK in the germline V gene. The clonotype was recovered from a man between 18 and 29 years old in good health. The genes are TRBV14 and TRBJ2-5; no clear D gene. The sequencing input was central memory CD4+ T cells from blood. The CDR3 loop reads CASSQNFKETQYF. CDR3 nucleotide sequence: TGTGCCAGCAGCCAGAACTTTAAAGAGACCCAGTACTTC.